One and the same sample provided the 3 T cell receptor beta chains below, sequenced in a study of cytomegalovirus exposure and HLA in healthy donors (dated by TCRdb to 2016 to 2017). The library was produced with the immunoSEQ multiplex PCR assay. A mixture of 60 forward primers for TCR Vbeta segments and 13 reverse primers for TCR Jbeta segments was used in the multiplex PCR. This is the immuneACCESS table as TCRdb keeps it, with only in-frame sequences that have V and J called. A part of the clones is gone; compared with another copy, unresolved V genes explain less than half, and the rest is unexplained. The sample yields about 130,000 clones; roughly 85% were counted once. The top ten constitute about 3.5% of the sample. What was sequenced was PBMCs. The source is a woman aged 40 to 50 in good health and CMV-seropositive.

The CDR3 nucleotides read TGCAGCGTGGGACAGGGGGCCGATGAGCAGTTCTTC. Protein: CSVGQGADEQFF. The chain is built from TRBV29-1 and TRBJ2-1, with TRBD1 matching over 12 bases. CDR3 length: 12 residues. V lost 6 bases and J lost 8; bases outside the gene matches: 2. CDR1 is SQVTM and CDR2 is ANQGSEA in the germline V gene.

J is TRBJ1-5 and V is TRBV4-1, with D tentatively TRBD1 (6 bases). The germline V gene has CDR1 MGHRA and CDR2 YSYEKL. Trimming pared 0 bases from V and 15 bases from J, leaving 18 bases between. The CDR3 loop spans 14 amino acids. CDR3 in DNA: TGCGCCAGCAGCCAAGATTTGGGGGCTTGGCCCTGGCATTTT. Translating gives CASSQDLGAWPWHF.

V and J are TRBV5-1 and TRBJ1-1, with no clear D. The CDR3 has 14 residues. V was cut by 5 bases and J by 0 bases, with 11 bases left in between. In germline, CDR1 is SGHRS, CDR2 YFSETQ. CDR3 amino acids: CASRPSTVNTEAFF. CDR3 in DNA: TGCGCCAGCAGACCAAGCACAGTGAACACTGAAGCTTTCTTT.